Listed here are 15 T cell receptor beta chains from one sample, sequenced in a study of T cell responses to AZD1222 COVID-19 vaccine. Assay used: immunoSEQ multiplex PCR; TCRdb lists only in-frame clones, some missing. In the table there are 130,000 to 150,000 clones, roughly four fifths of which are singletons. Here the sequenced sample was peripheral blood, taken on day 0 of MenACWY control vaccination. These receptors all stem from an adult in good health.

The chain carries TRBV30 and TRBJ1-3, with unresolved D. In germline, CDR1 is GTSNPN, CDR2 SVGIG (reference sequence). The V end lost 0 bases, the J end lost 0 bases, and 9 bases lay between the germline ends. The CDR3 consists of 15 residues. This chain's CDR3 is CAWSVLGNSGNTIYF. CDR3 nucleotide sequence: TGTGCCTGGAGTGTACTGGGAAACTCTGGAAACACCATATATTTT.

The chain carries TRBV7-6 and TRBJ2-5, with 9 bases matching TRBD2. The germline V gene has CDR1 SGHVS and CDR2 FNYEAQ. The CDR3 has 14 residues. Germline trimming cut 5 bases from V and 5 bases from J; bases unmatched to any gene: 6. The CDR3 loop is CASSRSGGFETQYF. CDR3 in DNA: TGTGCCAGCAGCCGGAGCGGGGGGTTTGAGACCCAGTACTTC.

The V call is TRBV11-2, the J call TRBJ1-4, with 10 bases fitting TRBD1. Germline-derived CDR1 and CDR2 are SGHAT and FQNNGV. This CDR3 is built from 16 residues. V shed 5 bases, J shed 2 bases, and the junction held 5 bases outside the gene matches. CDR3 protein: CASSPTGGRTNEKLFF. CDR3 sequence (DNA): TGTGCCAGCAGCCCGACAGGGGGCCGGACTAATGAAAAACTGTTTTTT.

V is TRBV28 and J is TRBJ2-1; D not resolved. Germline-derived CDR1 and CDR2 are MDHEN and SYDVKM. This CDR3 has 14 residues. V lost 2 bases to trimming and J lost 2 bases, with 7 bases between them. CDR3 sequence (DNA): TGTGCCAGCAGTTTACCCCTAGCCTACAATGAGCAGTTCTTC. Translated: CASSLPLAYNEQFF.

The rearrangement joins TRBV4-2 to TRBJ1-5; a possible D gene is TRBD1 (5 bases). The CDR3 length is 16 residues. CDR1 and CDR2 from the germline V gene are LGHNA and YNFKEQ. Trimming took 5 bases from V and 2 from J, leaving 16 bases between them. Here the CDR3 DNA reads TGTGCCAGCAGCGCTATCTCCGGGACTCGCAATCAGCCCCAGCATTTT. Translated, it gives CASSAISGTRNQPQHF.

This clone was seen only a few times. Compared with germline, one end of the junction differs, possibly owing to a read error. This sequence joins TRBV29-1 and TRBJ2-1; 10 nucleotides agree with TRBD2. The CDR3 covers 16 residues. CDR1 and CDR2 from the germline V gene are SQVTM and ANQGSEA. CDR3 bases: TGCAGCGTCGAAGGACTAGCGGTTAGGTCCTACAATGAGCAGTTCTTC. This encodes CSVEGLAVRSYNEQFF.

The chain has TRBV14 and TRBJ1-1; unclear D gene. The CDR3 sequence is 14 residues long. CDR1 and CDR2 (germline): SGHDN, FVKESK. V lost 6 bases and J lost 2, with 13 bases in between. The DNA for the CDR3 is TGTGCCAGCAGACCGACGGCCCCTAACACTGAAGCTTTCTTT. Encoded protein: CASRPTAPNTEAFF. Using reference TRBV14 and TRBJ1-1 for the parts outside the CDR3, the full variable domain is EAGVTQFPSHSVIEKGQTVTLRCDPISGHDNLYWYRRVMGKEIKFLLHFVKESKQDESGMPNNRFLAERTGGTYSTLKVQPAELEDSGVYFCASRPTAPNTEAFFGQGTRLTVV.

This clone appeared a few times. This chain uses TRBV28 with TRBJ1-5, with D tentatively TRBD1 (6 bases). This CDR3 is built from 14 residues. Per the germline V gene, CDR1 is MDHEN and CDR2 is SYDVKM. Deletions cut 6 bases from V and 7 bases from J, with 16 bases between. The chain's CDR3 is CASRPTGLGQPQHF. CDR3 sequence (DNA): TGTGCCAGCAGACCAACAGGGTTAGGCCAGCCCCAGCATTTT.

V usage is TRBV30 and J usage is TRBJ1-4; D gene ambiguous. The germline V gene has CDR1 GTSNPN and CDR2 SVGIG (reference sequence). Trimming cost V 4 bases and J 3 bases, with 9 bases left between them. This CDR3 region has 13 residues. For the CDR3, the DNA is TGTGCCTGGACAGAGTTAGCTAATGAAAAACTGTTTTTT. Translation gives CAWTELANEKLFF.

The chain has TRBV6-2 or TRBV6-3 and TRBJ1-3; D not certain. Germline V gene lookup returns CDR1 MNHEY and CDR2 SVGEGT. Between the trimmed V and J ends, which lost 7 bases and 0 bases, there was a span of 13 bases. The CDR3 is 15 amino acids. CDR3 amino acids: CASNPLRTSGNTIYF. As DNA, the CDR3 is TGTGCCAGCAACCCCTTGCGGACCTCTGGAAACACCATATATTTT.

The chain combines TRBV5-6 with TRBJ2-7, with TRBD1 as a possible D gene (6 bases). The germline gives CDR1 SGHDT, CDR2 YYEEEE. Trimming removed 0 bases from V and 6 bases from J, with 10 bases in between. There are 13 residues in the CDR3. CDR3 region: CASSLASTGEQYF. CDR3 nucleotides: TGTGCCAGCAGCTTGGCCTCGACAGGCGAGCAGTACTTC.

This chain uses TRBV11-2 with TRBJ2-7, with unresolved D. The CDR3 totals 13 residues. Germline V lookup: CDR1 SGHAT, CDR2 FQNNGV. Trimming removed 3 bases at V and 4 bases at J, with 10 bases between. The CDR3 sequence is CASSFWGSYEQYV. The CDR3 coding sequence is TGTGCCAGCAGCTTTTGGGGTAGTTACGAGCAGTACGTC.

Only a few counts were recorded for this clone. The rearrangement uses TRBV25-1 and TRBJ1-4; TRBD1 matches 7 bases. The CDR3 loop spans 14 amino acids. Trimming at V came to 4 bases and at J to 8 bases, leaving 7 bases not matched to a gene. Germline-derived CDR1 and CDR2 are MGHDK and SYGVNS. In DNA, the CDR3 is TGTGCCAGCAGTGTCACAGGGGTTAAGGAAAAACTGTTTTTT. Protein: CASSVTGVKEKLFF.

V usage is TRBV30 and J usage is TRBJ2-2; 10 bases are a match to TRBD2. Per the germline V gene, CDR1 is GTSNPN and CDR2 is SVGIG (reference sequence). The CDR3 is made up of 18 amino acids. V dropped 0 bases and J dropped 3; count of bases not matched to a gene: 10. The CDR3 loop is CAWSVLAGELTHTGELFF. CDR3 sequence (DNA): TGTGCCTGGAGTGTTCTAGCGGGGGAGCTAACCCACACCGGGGAGCTGTTTTTT. Using reference TRBV30 and TRBJ2-2 for the parts outside the CDR3, the full variable domain is SQTIHQWPATLVQPVGSPLSLECTVEGTSNPNLYWYRQAAGRGLQLLFYSVGIGQISSEVPQNLSASRPQDRQFILSSKKLLLSDSGFYLCAWSVLAGELTHTGELFFGEGSRLTVL.

This rearrangement joins TRBV11-2 to TRBJ2-3; D might be TRBD2 (5 bases). CDR1 SGHAT and CDR2 FQNNGV come from the germline V gene. The length of the CDR3 is 17 residues. V was pared by 0 bases and J by 2 bases, with 15 bases between. CDR3 protein: CASSLDWAGLHTDTQYF. The CDR3 DNA is TGTGCCAGCAGCTTAGATTGGGCAGGACTGCACACAGATACGCAGTATTTT.